The rows below give T cell receptor beta chains drawn from one sample of a study of PD-L1 blockade in urothelial cancer. Produced via immunoSEQ multiplex PCR; TCRdb's table is partial and in-frame only. The table includes tens of thousands of clones, 75% to 90% detected once. The sample here was PBMCs, taken around atezolizumab (anti-PD-L1) treatment. The receptors derive from a man aged 55 to 70 with urothelial cancer. Both conserved end residues are part of each CDR3. Each record gives: D gene, J gene, clone size, V gene, CDR3 protein, CDR3 DNA. D genes are given only for firm matches. Some rows have no size entry. The others give once, few or many, or a class for an expanded clone.

D gene: -
J gene: TRBJ1-2
clone size: -
V gene: TRBV11-2
CDR3 protein: CASSFGTVYGYTF
CDR3 DNA: TGTGCCAGCAGCTTCGGCACAGTTTATGGCTACACCTTC

D gene: TRBD2
J gene: TRBJ2-7
clone size: -
V gene: TRBV11-2
CDR3 protein: CASSLGSGTSLFEQYF
CDR3 DNA: TGTGCCAGCAGCTTAGGCTCCGGGACTAGTCTATTCGAGCAGTACTTC

D gene: -
J gene: TRBJ2-7
clone size: -
V gene: TRBV28
CDR3 protein: CASSLAGQGLYEQYF
CDR3 DNA: TGTGCCAGCAGCCTAGCGGGACAGGGGTTGTACGAGCAGTACTTC

D gene: TRBD1
J gene: TRBJ1-5
clone size: -
V gene: TRBV5-6
CDR3 protein: CASSQKTGLGNQPQHF
CDR3 DNA: TGTGCCAGCAGCCAAAAGACAGGGTTGGGCAATCAGCCCCAGCATTTT

D gene: TRBD1
J gene: TRBJ1-2
clone size: once
V gene: TRBV5-6
CDR3 protein: CASTRMDRGHYGYTF
CDR3 DNA: TGTGCCAGCACCCGTATGGACAGGGGGCACTATGGCTACACCTTC

D gene: TRBD1
J gene: TRBJ1-5
clone size: -
V gene: TRBV6-6
CDR3 protein: CASSYQGQDSNQPQHF
CDR3 DNA: TGTGCCAGCAGTTACCAAGGACAGGATAGCAATCAGCCCCAGCATTTT

D gene: -
J gene: TRBJ1-4
clone size: -
V gene: TRBV27
CDR3 protein: CASSLGSGYPTNEKLFF
CDR3 DNA: TGTGCCAGCAGTTTAGGTTCGGGGTATCCAACTAATGAAAAACTGTTTTTT

D gene: TRBD1
J gene: TRBJ2-1
clone size: -
V gene: TRBV7-2
CDR3 protein: CASSLGTGIRNEQFF
CDR3 DNA: TGTGCCAGCAGCTTAGGGACAGGTATAAGGAATGAGCAGTTCTTC

D gene: -
J gene: TRBJ2-5
clone size: -
V gene: TRBV30
CDR3 protein: CAWMGGGKTQYF
CDR3 DNA: TGTGCCTGGATGGGGGGTGGGAAGACCCAGTACTTC

D gene: -
J gene: TRBJ1-5
clone size: once
V gene: TRBV18
CDR3 protein: CASSLGAGDQPQHF
CDR3 DNA: TGTGCCAGCTCACTGGGGGCAGGGGACCAGCCCCAGCATTTT

D gene: -
J gene: TRBJ1-1
clone size: -
V gene: TRBV28
CDR3 protein: CASSWYMNTEAFF
CDR3 DNA: TGTGCCAGCAGTTGGTACATGAACACTGAAGCTTTCTTT

D gene: TRBD2
J gene: TRBJ2-5
clone size: -
V gene: TRBV2
CDR3 protein: CASTLTLAGALYQETQYF
CDR3 DNA: TGTGCCAGCACCCTAACGCTAGCGGGGGCCCTTTACCAAGAGACCCAGTACTTC

D gene: TRBD1
J gene: TRBJ1-3
clone size: -
V gene: TRBV18
CDR3 protein: CASSPPATGPGNTIYF
CDR3 DNA: TGTGCCAGCTCACCACCGGCGACAGGGCCTGGAAACACCATATATTTT

D gene: -
J gene: TRBJ2-1
clone size: once
V gene: TRBV19
CDR3 protein: CASSRVGNEQFF
CDR3 DNA: TGTGCCAGTAGCAGGGTCGGCAATGAGCAGTTCTTC

D gene: TRBD2
J gene: TRBJ2-1
clone size: -
V gene: TRBV9
CDR3 protein: CASSVRGTGTSGRAGSYNEQFF
CDR3 DNA: TGTGCCAGCAGCGTAAGAGGCACCGGGACTAGCGGGAGGGCAGGCTCCTACAATGAGCAGTTCTTC

D gene: TRBD2
J gene: TRBJ2-1
clone size: -
V gene: TRBV5-4
CDR3 protein: CASTLGGSTYNEQFF
CDR3 DNA: TGTGCCAGCACCTTGGGCGGGAGCACCTACAATGAGCAGTTCTTC

D gene: -
J gene: TRBJ1-1
clone size: -
V gene: TRBV18
CDR3 protein: CASSSLGAQNTEAFF
CDR3 DNA: TGTGCCAGCTCCTCACTGGGGGCCCAGAACACTGAAGCTTTCTTT

D gene: TRBD1
J gene: TRBJ1-2
clone size: -
V gene: TRBV4-1
CDR3 protein: CASSHLGQGAGGYGYTF
CDR3 DNA: TGCGCCAGCAGCCACCTGGGACAGGGGGCCGGAGGCTATGGCTACACCTTC

D gene: TRBD2
J gene: TRBJ2-7
clone size: once
V gene: TRBV7-2
CDR3 protein: CASSATSGSGYEQYF
CDR3 DNA: TGTGCCAGCAGCGCGACTAGCGGGAGCGGGTACGAGCAGTACTTC

D gene: TRBD1
J gene: TRBJ2-1
clone size: once
V gene: TRBV5-1
CDR3 protein: CASSEGQGSYNEQFF
CDR3 DNA: TGCGCCAGCAGCGAGGGACAGGGGTCCTACAATGAGCAGTTCTTC

D gene: TRBD2
J gene: TRBJ2-1
clone size: -
V gene: TRBV25-1
CDR3 protein: CASSVTSGYNEQFF
CDR3 DNA: TGTGCCAGCAGTGTAACTAGCGGGTACAATGAGCAGTTCTTC

D gene: TRBD1
J gene: TRBJ1-2
clone size: -
V gene: TRBV7-9
CDR3 protein: CASSLTGQGDRGYTF
CDR3 DNA: TGTGCCAGCAGCTTAACCGGGCAGGGGGATAGAGGCTACACCTTC

D gene: TRBD2
J gene: TRBJ2-7
clone size: -
V gene: TRBV6-5
CDR3 protein: CASSNQAGGTYEQYF
CDR3 DNA: TGTGCCAGCAGTAATCAAGCGGGAGGGACCTACGAGCAGTACTTC

D gene: TRBD1
J gene: TRBJ1-4
clone size: -
V gene: TRBV30
CDR3 protein: CAWEQGVNEKLFF
CDR3 DNA: TGTGCCTGGGAACAGGGGGTTAATGAAAAACTGTTTTTT

D gene: -
J gene: TRBJ2-1
clone size: -
V gene: TRBV5-4
CDR3 protein: CASRIGLADSYNEQFF
CDR3 DNA: TGTGCCAGCAGAATCGGGTTAGCGGACTCCTACAATGAGCAGTTCTTC

D gene: -
J gene: TRBJ2-5
clone size: -
V gene: TRBV27
CDR3 protein: CASSLGRFGTQYF
CDR3 DNA: TGTGCCAGCAGTTTGGGGAGGTTCGGGACCCAGTACTTC

D gene: TRBD2
J gene: TRBJ2-1
clone size: -
V gene: TRBV19
CDR3 protein: CASNPLGLAGSNEQFF
CDR3 DNA: TGTGCCAGTAACCCACTGGGACTAGCGGGGTCTAATGAGCAGTTCTTC

D gene: -
J gene: TRBJ2-3
clone size: -
V gene: TRBV2
CDR3 protein: CASTDFTSTDTQYF
CDR3 DNA: TGTGCCAGCACCGACTTCACTAGCACAGATACGCAGTATTTT

D gene: TRBD2
J gene: TRBJ2-6
clone size: -
V gene: TRBV6-1
CDR3 protein: CASSGGLAAGANVLTF
CDR3 DNA: TGTGCCAGCAGTGGGGGACTAGCTGCTGGGGCCAACGTCCTGACTTTC

D gene: -
J gene: TRBJ2-2
clone size: -
V gene: TRBV18
CDR3 protein: CASSPTRTAPNTGELFF
CDR3 DNA: TGTGCCAGCTCACCAACCAGGACAGCCCCGAACACCGGGGAGCTGTTTTTT

D gene: TRBD1
J gene: TRBJ1-1
clone size: -
V gene: TRBV10-1
CDR3 protein: CASSEGTGGQTEAFF
CDR3 DNA: TGCGCCAGCAGTGAGGGGACAGGGGGTCAAACTGAAGCTTTCTTT

D gene: -
J gene: TRBJ1-1
clone size: -
V gene: TRBV5-1
CDR3 protein: CASSPAGGVHTEAFF
CDR3 DNA: TGCGCCAGCAGCCCGGCGGGGGGCGTCCACACTGAAGCTTTCTTT

D gene: -
J gene: TRBJ2-7
clone size: -
V gene: TRBV4-2
CDR3 protein: CASSQEGRGASYEQYF
CDR3 DNA: TGTGCCAGCAGCCAAGAAGGTCGGGGGGCCTCCTACGAGCAGTACTTC

D gene: -
J gene: TRBJ2-2
clone size: -
V gene: TRBV7-3
CDR3 protein: CASSATGSNTGELFF
CDR3 DNA: TGTGCCAGCAGCGCAACAGGTTCGAACACCGGGGAGCTGTTTTTT

D gene: -
J gene: TRBJ2-3
clone size: -
V gene: TRBV4-3
CDR3 protein: CASSQESGLAGTDTQYF
CDR3 DNA: TGCGCCAGCAGCCAAGAGTCTGGTTTAGCGGGCACAGATACGCAGTATTTT

D gene: TRBD1
J gene: TRBJ1-1
clone size: -
V gene: TRBV7-6
CDR3 protein: CASSLRPGQGNTEAFF
CDR3 DNA: TGTGCCAGCAGCTTACGTCCGGGACAGGGGAACACTGAAGCTTTCTTT

D gene: -
J gene: TRBJ1-2
clone size: -
V gene: TRBV7-9
CDR3 protein: CASSWGGVIYGYTF
CDR3 DNA: TGTGCCAGCAGCTGGGGGGGGGTGATCTATGGCTACACCTTC

D gene: -
J gene: TRBJ1-2
clone size: -
V gene: TRBV2
CDR3 protein: CASSERQDRNYGYTF
CDR3 DNA: TGTGCCAGCAGTGAAAGGCAGGACAGAAACTATGGCTACACCTTC

D gene: TRBD2
J gene: TRBJ2-5
clone size: -
V gene: TRBV7-9
CDR3 protein: CASSRTSVETQYF
CDR3 DNA: TGTGCCAGCAGCCGGACTAGTGTCGAGACCCAGTACTTC

D gene: -
J gene: TRBJ1-5
clone size: -
V gene: TRBV7-6
CDR3 protein: CASSFLKQGYSNQPQHF
CDR3 DNA: TGTGCCAGCAGCTTCCTAAAACAGGGTTATAGCAATCAGCCCCAGCATTTT

D gene: -
J gene: TRBJ1-1
clone size: -
V gene: TRBV2
CDR3 protein: CASSEYRVRTEAFF
CDR3 DNA: TGTGCCAGCAGTGAATACAGGGTCCGAACTGAAGCTTTCTTT

D gene: TRBD1
J gene: TRBJ1-3
clone size: -
V gene: TRBV2
CDR3 protein: CASTTSGQDPVSSGNTIYF
CDR3 DNA: TGTGCCAGCACTACTTCGGGACAGGATCCGGTAAGCTCTGGAAACACCATATATTTT

D gene: -
J gene: TRBJ1-1
clone size: -
V gene: TRBV6-5
CDR3 protein: CASSRGMNTEAFF
CDR3 DNA: TGTGCCAGCAGTCGGGGAATGAACACTGAAGCTTTCTTT

D gene: -
J gene: TRBJ2-1
clone size: -
V gene: TRBV5-1
CDR3 protein: CASSWGYEQFF
CDR3 DNA: TGCGCCAGCAGCTGGGGCTATGAGCAGTTCTTC

D gene: TRBD2
J gene: TRBJ2-7
clone size: -
V gene: TRBV19
CDR3 protein: CASTPPGGPHYEQYF
CDR3 DNA: TGTGCCAGTACCCCTCCGGGAGGCCCACACTACGAGCAGTACTTC

D gene: TRBD1
J gene: TRBJ2-7
clone size: -
V gene: TRBV27
CDR3 protein: CASGTGPYEQYF
CDR3 DNA: TGTGCCAGCGGGACAGGGCCCTACGAGCAGTACTTC

D gene: TRBD1
J gene: TRBJ1-4
clone size: -
V gene: TRBV2
CDR3 protein: CASSQGAFGEKLFF
CDR3 DNA: TGTGCCAGCAGCCAGGGGGCGTTTGGTGAAAAACTGTTTTTT